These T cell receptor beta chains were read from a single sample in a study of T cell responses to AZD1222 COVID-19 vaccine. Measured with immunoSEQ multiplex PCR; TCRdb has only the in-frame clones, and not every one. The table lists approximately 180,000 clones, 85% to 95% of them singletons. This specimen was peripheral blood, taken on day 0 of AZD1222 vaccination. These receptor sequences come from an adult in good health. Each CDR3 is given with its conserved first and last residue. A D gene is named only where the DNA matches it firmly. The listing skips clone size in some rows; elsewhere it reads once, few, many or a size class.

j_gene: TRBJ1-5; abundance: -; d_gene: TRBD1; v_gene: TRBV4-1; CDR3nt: TGCGCCAGCAGCCAAGAACTCAGGGGGCGAAATCAGCCCCAGCATTTT; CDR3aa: CASSQELRGRNQPQHF
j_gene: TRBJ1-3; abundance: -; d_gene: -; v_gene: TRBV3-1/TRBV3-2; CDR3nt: TGTGCCAGCAGCCAAGTCGCGTCTTTAAACACCATATATTTT; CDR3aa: CASSQVASLNTIYF
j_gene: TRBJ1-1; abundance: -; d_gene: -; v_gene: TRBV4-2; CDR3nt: TGTGCCAGCAGCCAAGACGGACTTATGAACACTGAAGCTTTCTTT; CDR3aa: CASSQDGLMNTEAFF
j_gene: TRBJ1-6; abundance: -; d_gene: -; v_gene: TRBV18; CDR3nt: TGTGCCAGCTCACCAGGGACATACCAAACATATTCACCCCTCCACTTT; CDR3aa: CASSPGTYQTYSPLHF
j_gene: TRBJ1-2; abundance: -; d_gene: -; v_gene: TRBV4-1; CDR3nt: TGCGCCAGCAGCCGATGGAGTTCAAACTATGGCTACACCTTC; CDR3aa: CASSRWSSNYGYTF
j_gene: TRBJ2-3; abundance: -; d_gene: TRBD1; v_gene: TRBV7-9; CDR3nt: TGTGCCAGCAGCTCCGGGACAGTTGTATCAGATACGCAGTATTTT; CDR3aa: CASSSGTVVSDTQYF
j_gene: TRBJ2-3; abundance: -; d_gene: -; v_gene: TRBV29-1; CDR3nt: TGCAGCGCTCAAGGAGACGATACGCAGTATTTT; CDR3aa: CSAQGDDTQYF
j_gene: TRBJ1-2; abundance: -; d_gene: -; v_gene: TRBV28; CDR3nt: TGTGCCAGCAGTCGACGCCGGGGGATAAACTATGGCTACACCTTC; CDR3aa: CASSRRRGINYGYTF
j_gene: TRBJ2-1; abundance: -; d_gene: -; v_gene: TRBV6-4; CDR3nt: TGTGCCAGCAGTGAACAAGGCGGGAACCCCTACAATGAGCAGTTCTTC; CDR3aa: CASSEQGGNPYNEQFF
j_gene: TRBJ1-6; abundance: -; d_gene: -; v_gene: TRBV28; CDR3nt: TGTGCCAGCAGTTTAAACGGTGGGGTGACCCTCCACTTT; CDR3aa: CASSLNGGVTLHF
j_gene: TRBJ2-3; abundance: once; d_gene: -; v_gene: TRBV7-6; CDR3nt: TGTGCCAGCAGCTTAGTGTTAGGTAGCGCCTACACAGATACGCAGTATTTT; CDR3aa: CASSLVLGSAYTDTQYF
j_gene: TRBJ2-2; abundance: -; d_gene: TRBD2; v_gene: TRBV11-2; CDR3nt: TGTGCCAGCCGGCTAGCGGGAGGGCCCCCGAACACCGGGGAGCTGTTTTTT; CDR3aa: CASRLAGGPPNTGELFF
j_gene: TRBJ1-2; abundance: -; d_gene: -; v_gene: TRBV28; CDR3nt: TGTGCCAGCAGTTTATCCACGAACTATGGCTACACCTTC; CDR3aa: CASSLSTNYGYTF
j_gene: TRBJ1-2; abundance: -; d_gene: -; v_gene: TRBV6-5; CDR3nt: TGTGCCAGCAGCTTCAGCGGGACGGGGAACTATGGCTACACCTTC; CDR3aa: CASSFSGTGNYGYTF
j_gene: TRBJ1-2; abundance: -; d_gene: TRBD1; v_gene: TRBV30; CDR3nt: TGTGCCTGGAGTGGGACAGGGCCTACCGGAGGCTACACCTTC; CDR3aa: CAWSGTGPTGGYTF
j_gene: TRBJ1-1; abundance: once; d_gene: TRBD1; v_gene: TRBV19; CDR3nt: TGTGCCAGTAGTTGGGACAGGGGAAACACTGAAGCTTTCTTT; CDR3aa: CASSWDRGNTEAFF
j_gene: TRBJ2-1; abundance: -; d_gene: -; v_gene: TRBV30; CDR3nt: TGTGCCTGGAGTGTAGTGGTGGATGAGCAGTTCTTC; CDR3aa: CAWSVVVDEQFF
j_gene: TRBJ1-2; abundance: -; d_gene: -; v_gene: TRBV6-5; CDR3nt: TGTGCCAGCAGTTACACTGGCTATGGCTACACCTTC; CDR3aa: CASSYTGYGYTF
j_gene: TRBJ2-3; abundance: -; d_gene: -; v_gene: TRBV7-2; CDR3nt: TGTGCCAGCAGCCTAGGTGGGCAGGGGCGGGGCCATAGAGATACGCAGTATTTT; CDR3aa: CASSLGGQGRGHRDTQYF
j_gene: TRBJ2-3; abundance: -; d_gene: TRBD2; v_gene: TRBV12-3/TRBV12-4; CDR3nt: TGTGCCAGCGGGGGGGTTACGCAGTATTTT; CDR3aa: CASGGVTQYF
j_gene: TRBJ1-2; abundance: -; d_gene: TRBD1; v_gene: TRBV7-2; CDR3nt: TGTGCCAGCAGCACCTACAGGGGGGAAGGCTACACCTTC; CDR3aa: CASSTYRGEGYTF
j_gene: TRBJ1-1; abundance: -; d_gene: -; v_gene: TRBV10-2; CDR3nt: TGCGCCAGCAGGTCCCTGCTGAACACTGAAGCTTTCTTT; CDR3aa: CASRSLLNTEAFF
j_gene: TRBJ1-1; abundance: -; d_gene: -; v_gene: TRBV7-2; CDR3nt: TGTGCCAGCAGCTTAGGGGGACACTCGAACACTGAAGCTTTCTTT; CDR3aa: CASSLGGHSNTEAFF
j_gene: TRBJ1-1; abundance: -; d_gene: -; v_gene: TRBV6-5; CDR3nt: TGTGCCAGCGCCGCCCCGGGAAGGGGGAACACTGAAGCTTTCTTT; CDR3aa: CASAAPGRGNTEAFF
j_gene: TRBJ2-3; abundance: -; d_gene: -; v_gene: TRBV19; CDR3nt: TGTGCCAGTAGGAGAGGGGGCACAGATACGCAGTATTTT; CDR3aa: CASRRGGTDTQYF
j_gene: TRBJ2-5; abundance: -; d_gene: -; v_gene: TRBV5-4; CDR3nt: TGTGCCAGCAGCCCAAGGGGAGGAATGGGAGAGACCCAGTACTTC; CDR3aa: CASSPRGGMGETQYF